This TCR beta chain came from a study of glioma-infiltrating T cells. The iRepertoire nested amplicon-rescue multiplex PCR amplified TCR alpha and beta CDR3s from RNA. TCRdb reanalysed the multiplex PCR reads using MiXCR and keeps one entry per CDR3 protein. The sample lists 44,000 or so distinct CDR3 sequences; around 20% were seen once. The CDR3 is made up of 14 amino acids. Germline V CDR1 and CDR2: SGHRS, YFSETQ. Trimming cost V 0 bases and J 6 bases, with 11 bases left between them. This clonotype appeared a few times. The chain couples TRBV5-1 to TRBJ2-3; D remains unclear. This receptor was obtained from a human donor with low-grade glioma or glioblastoma, undergoing nonglioma brain surgery, or in good health (not recorded which). Sequenced: glioma tissue, nonneoplastic brain tissue, or PBMCs (not recorded which). For the CDR3, the DNA is TGCGCCAGCAGCTTGGATCGGGTCTCCGATACGCAGTATTTT. This translates into CASSLDRVSDTQYF.